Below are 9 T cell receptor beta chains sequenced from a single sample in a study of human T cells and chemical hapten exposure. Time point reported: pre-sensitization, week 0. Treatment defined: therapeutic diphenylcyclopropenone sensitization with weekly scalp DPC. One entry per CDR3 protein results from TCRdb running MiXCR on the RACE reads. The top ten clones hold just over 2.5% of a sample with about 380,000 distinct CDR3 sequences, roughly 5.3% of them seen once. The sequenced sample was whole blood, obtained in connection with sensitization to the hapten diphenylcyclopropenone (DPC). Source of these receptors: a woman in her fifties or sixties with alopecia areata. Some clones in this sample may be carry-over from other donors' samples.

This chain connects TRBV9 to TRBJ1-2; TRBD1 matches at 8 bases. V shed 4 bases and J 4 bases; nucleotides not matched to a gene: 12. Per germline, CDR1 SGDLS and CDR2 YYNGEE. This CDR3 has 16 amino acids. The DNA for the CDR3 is TGTGCCAGCAGCCCTCCCAGGACAGGGCGTAGCTATGGCTACACCTTC. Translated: CASSPPRTGRSYGYTF.

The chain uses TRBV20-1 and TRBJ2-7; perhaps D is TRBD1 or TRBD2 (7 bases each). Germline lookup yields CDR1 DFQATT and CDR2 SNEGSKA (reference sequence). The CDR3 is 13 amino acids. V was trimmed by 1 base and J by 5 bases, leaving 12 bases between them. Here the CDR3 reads CSARAGGGNEQYF. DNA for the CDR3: TGCAGTGCTAGAGCAGGGGGGGGTAACGAGCAGTACTTC.

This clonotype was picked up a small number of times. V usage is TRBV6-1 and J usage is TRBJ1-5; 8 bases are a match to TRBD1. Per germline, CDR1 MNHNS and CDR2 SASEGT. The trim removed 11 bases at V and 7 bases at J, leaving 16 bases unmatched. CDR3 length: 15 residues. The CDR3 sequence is CASSEAGGDLQPQHF. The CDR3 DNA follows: TGTGCCTCATCTGAGGCAGGGGGCGATCTACAGCCCCAGCATTTT.

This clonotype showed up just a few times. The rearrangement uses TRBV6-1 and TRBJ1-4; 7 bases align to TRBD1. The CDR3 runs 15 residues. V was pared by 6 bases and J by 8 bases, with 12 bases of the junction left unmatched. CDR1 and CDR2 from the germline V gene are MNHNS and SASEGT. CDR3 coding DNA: TGTGCCAGCAGGACGACAGGGAGGGGGGGCGAAAAACTGTTTTTT. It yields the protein CASRTTGRGGEKLFF.

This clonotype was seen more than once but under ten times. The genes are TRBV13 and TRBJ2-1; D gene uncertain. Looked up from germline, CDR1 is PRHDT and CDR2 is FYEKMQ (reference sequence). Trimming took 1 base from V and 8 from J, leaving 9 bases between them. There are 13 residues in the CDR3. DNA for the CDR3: TGTGCCAGCAGCTTAGACAGTAGGTATGAGCAGTTCTTC. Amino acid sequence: CASSLDSRYEQFF.

The CDR3 sequence: CASSVGGGGLTDTQYF. CDR3 nucleotide sequence: TGTGCCAGCAGCGTAGGAGGCGGGGGGCTCACAGATACGCAGTATTTT. The chain joins TRBV9 to TRBJ2-3; TRBD2 agrees at 8 bases. The germline V gene has CDR1 SGDLS and CDR2 YYNGEE. The CDR3 totals 16 residues. V was pared by 0 bases and J by 2 bases, with 5 bases of the junction left unmatched.

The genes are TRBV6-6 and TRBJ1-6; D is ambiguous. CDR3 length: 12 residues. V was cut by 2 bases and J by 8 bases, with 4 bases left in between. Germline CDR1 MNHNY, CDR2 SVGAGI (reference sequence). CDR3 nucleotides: TGTGCCAGCAGTTACAGGGATTCACCCCTCCACTTT. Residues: CASSYRDSPLHF.

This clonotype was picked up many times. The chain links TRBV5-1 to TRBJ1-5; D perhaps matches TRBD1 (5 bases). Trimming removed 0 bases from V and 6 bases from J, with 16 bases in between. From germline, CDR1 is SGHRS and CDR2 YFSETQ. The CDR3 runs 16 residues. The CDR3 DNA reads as TGCGCCAGCAGCTTGGGGGCCAGGGATGCGGGTCAGCCCCAGCATTTT. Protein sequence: CASSLGARDAGQPQHF.

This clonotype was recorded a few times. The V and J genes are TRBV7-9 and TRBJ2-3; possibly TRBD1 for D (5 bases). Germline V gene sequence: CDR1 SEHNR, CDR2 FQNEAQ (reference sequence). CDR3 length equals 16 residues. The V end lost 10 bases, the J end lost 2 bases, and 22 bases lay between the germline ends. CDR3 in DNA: TGTGCCACCAATGGGGATCGACAGAGTTCCACAGATACGCAGTATTTT. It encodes CATNGDRQSSTDTQYF.